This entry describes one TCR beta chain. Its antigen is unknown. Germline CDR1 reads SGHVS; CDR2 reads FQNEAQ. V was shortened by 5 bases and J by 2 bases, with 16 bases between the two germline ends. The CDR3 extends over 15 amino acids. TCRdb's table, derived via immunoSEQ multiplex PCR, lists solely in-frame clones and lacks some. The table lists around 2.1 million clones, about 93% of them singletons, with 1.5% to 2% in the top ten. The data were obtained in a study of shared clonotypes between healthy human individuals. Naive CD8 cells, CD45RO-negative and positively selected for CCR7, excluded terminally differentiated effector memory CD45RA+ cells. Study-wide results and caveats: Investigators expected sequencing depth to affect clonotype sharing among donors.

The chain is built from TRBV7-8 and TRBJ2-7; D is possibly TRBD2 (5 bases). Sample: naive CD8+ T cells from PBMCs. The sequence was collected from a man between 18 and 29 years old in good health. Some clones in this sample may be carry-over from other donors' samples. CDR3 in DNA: TGTGCCAGCAGCCTCACTAGTGGGCTTACCTACGAGCAGTACTTC. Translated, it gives CASSLTSGLTYEQYF.